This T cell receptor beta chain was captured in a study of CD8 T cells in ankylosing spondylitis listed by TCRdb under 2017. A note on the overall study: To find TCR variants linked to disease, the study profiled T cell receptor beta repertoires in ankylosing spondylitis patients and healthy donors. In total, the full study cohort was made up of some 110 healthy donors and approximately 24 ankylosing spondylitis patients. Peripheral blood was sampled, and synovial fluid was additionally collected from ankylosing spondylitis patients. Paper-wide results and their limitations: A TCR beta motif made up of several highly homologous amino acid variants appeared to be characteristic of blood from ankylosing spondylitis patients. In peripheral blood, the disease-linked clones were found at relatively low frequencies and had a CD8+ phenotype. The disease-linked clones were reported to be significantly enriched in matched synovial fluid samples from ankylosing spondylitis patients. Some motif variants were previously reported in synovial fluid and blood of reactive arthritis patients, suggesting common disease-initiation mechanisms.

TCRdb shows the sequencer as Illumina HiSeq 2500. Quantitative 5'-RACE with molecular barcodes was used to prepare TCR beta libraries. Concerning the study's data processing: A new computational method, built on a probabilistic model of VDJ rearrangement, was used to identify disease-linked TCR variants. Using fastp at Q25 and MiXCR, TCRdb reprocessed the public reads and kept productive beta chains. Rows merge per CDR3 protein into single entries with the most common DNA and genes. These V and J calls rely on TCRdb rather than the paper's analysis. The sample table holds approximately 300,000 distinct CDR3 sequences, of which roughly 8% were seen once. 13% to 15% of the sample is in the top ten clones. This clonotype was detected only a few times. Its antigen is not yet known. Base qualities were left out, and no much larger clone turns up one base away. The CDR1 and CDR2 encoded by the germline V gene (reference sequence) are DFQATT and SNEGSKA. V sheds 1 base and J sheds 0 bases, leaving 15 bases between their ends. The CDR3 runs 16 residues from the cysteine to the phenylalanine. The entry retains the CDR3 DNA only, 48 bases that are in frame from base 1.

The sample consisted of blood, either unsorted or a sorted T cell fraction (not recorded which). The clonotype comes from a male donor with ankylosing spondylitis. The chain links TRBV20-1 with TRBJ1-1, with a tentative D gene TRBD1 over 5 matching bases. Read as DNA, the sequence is TGCAGTGCTAGAGCCCCACACCGGGACGTGAACACTGAAGCTTTCTTT. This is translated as CSARAPHRDVNTEAFF.